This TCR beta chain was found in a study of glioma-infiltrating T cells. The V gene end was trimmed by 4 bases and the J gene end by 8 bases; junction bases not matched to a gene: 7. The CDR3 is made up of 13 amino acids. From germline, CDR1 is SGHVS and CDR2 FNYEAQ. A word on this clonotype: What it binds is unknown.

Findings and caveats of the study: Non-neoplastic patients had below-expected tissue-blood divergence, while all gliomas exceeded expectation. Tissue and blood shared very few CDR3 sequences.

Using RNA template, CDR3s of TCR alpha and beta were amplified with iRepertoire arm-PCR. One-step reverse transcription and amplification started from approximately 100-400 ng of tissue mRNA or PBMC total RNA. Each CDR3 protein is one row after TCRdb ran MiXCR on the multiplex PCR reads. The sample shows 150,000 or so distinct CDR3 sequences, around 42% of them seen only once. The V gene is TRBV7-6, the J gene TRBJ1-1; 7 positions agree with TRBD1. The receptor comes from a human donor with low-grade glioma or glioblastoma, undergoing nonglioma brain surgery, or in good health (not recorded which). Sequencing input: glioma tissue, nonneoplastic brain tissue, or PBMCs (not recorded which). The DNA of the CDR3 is TGTGCCAGCAGCTCAAGCTCAGGGGGAGAAGCTTTCTTT. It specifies CASSSSSGGEAFF. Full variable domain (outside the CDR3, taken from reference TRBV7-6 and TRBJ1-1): GAGVSQSPRYKVTKRGQDVALRCDPISGHVSLYWYRQALGQGPEFLTYFNYEAQQDKSGLPNDRFSAERPEGSISTLTIQRTEQRDSAMYRCASSSSSGGEAFFGQGTRLTVV.